These 23 T cell receptor beta chains share one sample of origin, sequenced in a study of molecular identifiers for immune sequencing clone quantification. TCRdb ran MiXCR on the PCR reads and lists one entry per CDR3 protein. The sample lists 80,000 to 130,000 distinct CDR3 sequences; around a third were seen once. The specimen was naive CD8+ T cells from blood, with Jurkat cell RNA spiked in. Subset specified: FACS-sorted CD8+CD4-CCR7+CD45RA+ naive T cells. The receptors shown here come from a human donor in good health. Some libraries in this study had Jurkat cell RNA spiked in.

For the CDR3, the DNA is TGCGCCAGCAGTCTCGGACAGCTTGCAACTAATGAAAAACTGTTTTTT. Protein: CASSLGQLATNEKLFF. The chain links TRBV5-1 to TRBJ1-4; weak D call: TRBD1 (6 bases). V was pared by 5 bases and J by 0 bases, with 14 bases between. CDR1 is SGHRS and CDR2 is YFSETQ in the germline V gene. The CDR3 runs to 16 residues.

About this clonotype: A much larger clone differs by one base, so this may be a read error. The CDR3 region has the DNA TGTGCCAGCAGTGAGTGGCGGGGCCAAGAGACCCAGTTCTTC. This translates into CASSEWRGQETQFF. V usage is TRBV6-1 and J usage is TRBJ2-5; TRBD2 is a possible D gene (6 bases). The end of the DNA aligns better with TRBJ2-1, so the J call may be wrong. CDR3 length equals 14 residues. CDR1 is MNHNS, CDR2 SASEGT, per germline.

The DNA of the CDR3 is TGTGCCAGCAGCCCCTCCCCGGGGTATGGAGAGACCCAGTACTTC. Residues: CASSPSPGYGETQYF. The chain recombines TRBV11-2 with TRBJ2-5; D may be TRBD2 (5 bases). The V gene's germline CDR1 is SGHAT and CDR2 FQNNGV. The CDR3 contains 15 residues. Trimming took 5 bases from V and 4 from J, leaving 17 bases between them.

The sample holds many counts of this clonotype. The gene calls are TRBV6-2 or TRBV6-3 and TRBJ2-1, with unresolved D. Germline CDR1 reads MNHEY; CDR2 reads SVGEGT. This CDR3 spans 16 amino acids. V was clipped by 2 bases and J by 6 bases, with 17 bases between them. CDR3 nucleotide sequence: TGTGCCAGCAGTTACGTTTTCAGCGACCCTCTCAATGAGCAGTTCTTC. It translates to CASSYVFSDPLNEQFF.

Many counts were recorded for this clonotype. The chain recombines TRBV20-1 with TRBJ2-7, with unresolved D. The CDR3 is 14 amino acids. V lost 5 bases and J lost 3, with 17 bases in between. Germline V gene sequence: CDR1 DFQATT, CDR2 SNEGSKA (reference sequence). Here the CDR3 reads CSALGPERLYEQYF. The CDR3 DNA sequence: TGCAGTGCTCTTGGACCCGAAAGGCTCTACGAGCAGTACTTC.

This chain connects TRBV10-3 to TRBJ1-6; D perhaps matches TRBD1 (6 bases). The germline gives CDR1 ENHRY, CDR2 SYGVKD. The CDR3 runs 19 residues. V gave up 5 bases and J gave up 5 bases, with 25 bases separating them. CDR3 in amino acids: CAISLRTAPQSSHNSPLHF. The CDR3 nucleotides read TGTGCCATCAGTTTGAGGACAGCACCACAATCCTCTCATAATTCACCCCTCCACTTT.

To note about this clonotype: Likely a read error: the CDR3 ends without its conserved phenylalanine or tryptophan. The chain is built from TRBV13 and TRBJ2-5, with D perhaps matching TRBD1 or TRBD2 (6 bases each). In germline, CDR1 is PRHDT, CDR2 FYEKMQ (reference sequence). Trimming pared 3 bases from V and 7 bases from J, leaving 18 bases between. CDR3 length equals 15 residues. The CDR3 spells CASSFIWLGGGTQYL. CDR3 coding DNA: TGTGCCAGCAGCTTCATCTGGCTAGGAGGGGGGACCCAGTACCTC.

This clonotype was detected a few times. The CDR3 DNA sequence: TGTGCCATCAGTGAGTCGAGAAATGGCTACACCTTC. The encoded protein is CAISESRNGYTF. The V and J genes are TRBV10-3 and TRBJ1-2; D uncertain. Deletions cut 0 bases from V and 6 bases from J, with 5 bases between. The CDR3 extends over 12 amino acids. Per germline, CDR1 ENHRY and CDR2 SYGVKD.

To note about this clonotype: Compared with germline, one end of the junction differs, possibly owing to a read error. The rearrangement uses TRBV29-1 and TRBJ1-1; unclear D gene. Per the germline V gene, CDR1 is SQVTM and CDR2 is ANQGSEA. The CDR3 runs to 12 residues. The CDR3 nucleotides are TGCAGCGTTGAAAGGGAAATCACTGTAGCTTTCTTT. This codes for CSVEREITVAFF.

This clonotype was observed once. A junction end diverges from the germline sequence, so it may reflect a read error. The V call is TRBV28, the J call TRBJ2-1; TRBD1 matches 8 bases. The CDR3 sequence is 12 residues long. CDR1 and CDR2 from the germline V gene are MDHEN and SYDVKM. The CDR3 loop reads CASSLDRVWGYF. Written as DNA, the CDR3 is TGTGCCAGCAGTTTGGACAGGGTTTGGGGGTACTTC.

With respect to this clonotype: One base away lies a much larger clone, so this may be a sequencing read error. The CDR3 DNA reads TGTGCCAGCAGTTTTATGGGAGGTGGGGCCAACGACCTGACTTTC. It yields the protein CASSFMGGGANDLTF. The rearrangement uses TRBV27 and TRBJ2-6, with D tentatively TRBD2 (6 bases). Germline assignment: CDR1 MNHEY and CDR2 SMNVEV (reference sequence). The CDR3 contains 15 residues.

This clonotype was counted once. Given a much more abundant clone one base away, this may be a read error. The chain employs TRBV19 and TRBJ2-3; the match to TRBD2 covers 8 bases. This CDR3 is 15 amino acids long. Per the germline V gene, CDR1 is LNHDA and CDR2 is SQIVND (reference sequence). J was trimmed by 6 bases and V by 7 bases; bases with no gene match: 12. The CDR3 is CASTLTSASYDTQYF. Here the CDR3 DNA reads TGTGCCAGTACTCTGACTAGCGCCAGCTACGATACGCAGTATTTT.

In regard to this clonotype: This could be a read error, since a much larger clone is one nucleotide away. V is TRBV5-6 and J is TRBJ2-3; D is undetermined. Per the germline V gene, CDR1 is SGHDT and CDR2 is YYEEEE. Trimming shortened V by 3 bases and J by 5 bases, and 7 bases separated the two germline ends. CDR3 length: 12 residues. The CDR3 here is CASSWTLDTQYF. Written as DNA, the CDR3 is TGTGCCAGCAGCTGGACGTTAGATACGCAGTATTTT.

This chain uses TRBV4-3 with TRBJ2-3, with unresolved D. The CDR3 is 13 amino acids. Per the germline V gene, CDR1 is LGHNA and CDR2 is YSLEER. The V end was cut by 4 bases, the J end by 7 bases, with 12 bases between. CDR3 sequence reads: CASSPGVGHTQYF. The CDR3 region has the DNA TGCGCCAGCAGCCCCGGCGTAGGGCATACGCAGTATTTT.

In its sample, this clonotype was seen a few times. This chain's CDR3 is CASSLFGPAQQYF. In DNA, the CDR3 is TGTGCCAGCAGTCTATTCGGGCCAGCCCAGCAGTACTTC. The chain couples TRBV27 to TRBJ2-7; D unresolved. Germline V lookup: CDR1 MNHEY, CDR2 SMNVEV (reference sequence). The V end was cut by 5 bases, the J end by 8 bases, with 16 bases between. CDR3 length equals 13 residues.

This clonotype has a handful of counts. This sequence joins TRBV4-1 and TRBJ2-2, with 7 bases identical to TRBD1. Germline V gene sequence: CDR1 MGHRA, CDR2 YSYEKL. The trim removed 2 bases at V and 5 bases at J, leaving 8 bases unmatched. The length of the CDR3 is 16 residues. CDR3 sequence (DNA): TGCGCCAGCAGCCAAAAGGGACAGTACGCAACCGGGGAGCTGTTTTTT. It is translated as CASSQKGQYATGELFF.

Comment on this clonotype: With a much larger clone just one base away, this may be a read error. CDR3 nucleotides: TGTGCCAGCAGTTTATGGGGACAAGAGACCCAGTTCTTC. Amino acids: CASSLWGQETQFF. The rearrangement links TRBV28 to TRBJ2-5; TRBD1 is a possible D gene (6 bases). The J call may be incorrect, as the DNA end agrees better with TRBJ2-1. CDR1 MDHEN and CDR2 SYDVKM come from the germline V gene. The CDR3 spans 13 residues.

The gene calls are TRBV14 and TRBJ2-7; 7 positions agree with TRBD2. The CDR3 has 15 amino acids. Germline CDR1 is SGHDN and CDR2 is FVKESK. The J segment lost 2 bases and the V segment lost 3 bases, leaving 7 bases of the junction unmatched. The CDR3 spells CASSHGAGRAYEQYF. The DNA for the CDR3 is TGTGCCAGCAGCCATGGAGCGGGAAGAGCCTACGAGCAGTACTTC.

As to this clonotype: Possible read error: a much larger clone is one base away. The rearrangement uses TRBV12-3 or TRBV12-4 and TRBJ2-3; possibly TRBD1 for D (6 bases). V was shortened by 8 bases and J by 6 bases, with 18 bases between the two germline ends. The CDR3 consists of 14 residues. Here the CDR3 DNA reads TGTGCCAGCGGCCAGGGGCCGAGAGTGGATACGCAGTATTTT. Amino acid sequence: CASGQGPRVDTQYF.

This clonotype was recorded at least ten times. V gene TRBV5-5 combines with J gene TRBJ1-5; possible D gene TRBD1, 5 bases. The germline V gene has CDR1 SGHKS and CDR2 YYEKEE (reference sequence). The CDR3 has 15 residues. V was pared by 4 bases and J by 1 base, with 12 bases between. CDR3: CASSPGTVSNQPQHF. Written as DNA, the CDR3 is TGTGCCAGCAGCCCAGGGACGGTCAGCAATCAGCCCCAGCATTTT.

Ten or more counts support this clonotype. This chain links TRBV2 with TRBJ2-3; TRBD2 might be the D (6 bases). Germline CDR1 and CDR2: SNHLY and FYNNEI. The CDR3 sequence is 18 residues long. The V gene lost 11 bases and the J gene lost 0 bases, with 27 bases spanning the gap. This chain's CDR3 is CAHDGGNPQLRSTDTQYF. The CDR3, as DNA: TGTGCCCACGATGGAGGGAATCCCCAGTTGCGGAGCACAGATACGCAGTATTTT. Supplemented by reference TRBV2 and TRBJ2-3, the full variable domain reads EPEVTQTPSHQVTQMGQEVILRCVPISNHLYFYWYRQILGQKVEFLVSFYNNEISEKSEIFDDQFSVERPDGSNFTLKIRSTKLEDSAMYFCAHDGGNPQLRSTDTQYFGPGTRLTVL.

The sample holds many counts of this clonotype. The chain uses TRBV7-6 and TRBJ1-5; possible D gene TRBD1, 5 bases. The CDR3 is made up of 15 amino acids. Germline assignment: CDR1 SGHVS and CDR2 FNYEAQ. Trimming took off 2 bases at V and 9 bases at J, with 17 bases between the two ends. In nucleotides, the CDR3 is TGTGCCAGCAGCTTATTAGCAGGTGGGGGTAGGCCCCAGCATTTT. This sequence encodes CASSLLAGGGRPQHF.

This clonotype has more than one count but fewer than ten. J is TRBJ2-7 and V is TRBV6-1; D possibly corresponds to TRBD1 (5 bases). The V gene lost 3 bases and the J gene lost 4 bases, with 10 bases spanning the gap. Germline loops: CDR1 MNHNS, CDR2 SASEGT. The CDR3 is 13 residues long. DNA for the CDR3: TGTGCCAGCAGTGAGGGCAGGGCATACGAGCAGTACTTC. This translates into CASSEGRAYEQYF.